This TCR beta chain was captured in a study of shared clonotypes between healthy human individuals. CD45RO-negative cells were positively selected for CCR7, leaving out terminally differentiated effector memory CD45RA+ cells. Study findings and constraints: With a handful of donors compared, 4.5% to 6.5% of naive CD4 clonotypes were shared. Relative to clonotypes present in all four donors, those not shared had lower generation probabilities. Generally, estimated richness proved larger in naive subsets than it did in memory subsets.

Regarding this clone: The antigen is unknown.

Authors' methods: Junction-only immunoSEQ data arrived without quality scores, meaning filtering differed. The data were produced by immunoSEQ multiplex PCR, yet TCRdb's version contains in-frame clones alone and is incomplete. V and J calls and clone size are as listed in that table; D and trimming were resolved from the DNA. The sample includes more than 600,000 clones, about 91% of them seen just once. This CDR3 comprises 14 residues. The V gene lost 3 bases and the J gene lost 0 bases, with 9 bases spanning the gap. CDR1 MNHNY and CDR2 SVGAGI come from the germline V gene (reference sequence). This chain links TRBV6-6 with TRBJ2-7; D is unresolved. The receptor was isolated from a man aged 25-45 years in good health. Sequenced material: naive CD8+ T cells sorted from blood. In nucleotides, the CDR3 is TGTGCCAGCAGTTATCAGACACCCTCCTACGAGCAGTACTTC. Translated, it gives CASSYQTPSYEQYF.